This entry lists 30 T cell receptor beta chains sequenced from one sample in a study of blood T cells in healthy people across ages. Together with a sample-barcoded 5' primer, a J-beta primer mix was included in a second PCR lasting about 6 to 11 cycles. Via MiXCR, TCRdb re-called the 5' RACE reads, giving one row per CDR3 protein. The sample shows around 790,000 distinct CDR3 sequences, roughly 44% of them seen only once. Sequenced input: blood. The source is a man aged 55 to 70 in good health.

Regarding this clonotype: A read error may produce the germline difference seen at one junction end. This chain links TRBV18 with TRBJ2-7; D tentatively fits TRBD1 or TRBD2 (5 bases each). CDR3 size: 13 residues. Germline loops: CDR1 KGHSH, CDR2 LQKENI. The CDR3 nucleotides are TGTGCCGGCTCGAGGGACGGATCCTACGAGCAGTACTTC. This gives the protein CAGSRDGSYEQYF. Full variable domain (remainder filled in from reference TRBV18 and TRBJ2-7): NAGVMQNPRHLVRRRGQEARLRCSPMKGHSHVYWYRQLPEEGLKFMVYLQKENIIDESGMPKERFSAEFPKEGPSILRIQQVVRGDSAAYFCAGSRDGSYEQYFGPGTRLTVT.

V usage is TRBV6-1 and J usage is TRBJ1-2; tentatively, D is TRBD1 (6 bases). Germline values: CDR1 MNHNS, CDR2 SASEGT. Trimming pared 0 bases from V and 0 bases from J, leaving 11 bases between. The CDR3 sequence is 16 residues long. CDR3 in DNA: TGTGCCAGCAGTGAAGCTAGGACAGCGACTAACTATGGCTACACCTTC. It translates to CASSEARTATNYGYTF.

The V gene is TRBV3-1, the J gene TRBJ1-2, with a tentative D call TRBD1 (5 bases). Germline loops: CDR1 LGHDT, CDR2 YNNKEL (reference sequence). The CDR3 totals 14 residues. V lost 11 bases to trimming and J lost 0 bases, with 16 bases between them. The DNA of the CDR3 is TGTGCCGGCCGGACCGGGGGGTCTAACTATGGCTACACCTTC. This gives the protein CAGRTGGSNYGYTF.

This chain links TRBV30 with TRBJ1-6; possible D gene TRBD1, 6 bases. The V gene lost 4 bases and the J gene lost 7 bases, with 14 bases spanning the gap. Germline V gene data show CDR1 as GTSNPN and CDR2 as SVGIG (reference sequence). This CDR3 region has 14 residues. The CDR3 reads CAWNGDTTNSPLHF. The CDR3 coding sequence is TGTGCCTGGAATGGGGACACCACCAATTCACCCCTCCACTTT.

V usage is TRBV5-6 and J usage is TRBJ1-2; 7 bases map to TRBD1. From germline, CDR1 is SGHDT and CDR2 YYEEEE. V was pared by 1 base and J by 4 bases, with 7 bases of the junction left unmatched. The CDR3 extends over 15 amino acids. The CDR3 region is CASSLFGQDPYGYTF. For the CDR3, the DNA is TGTGCCAGCAGCTTGTTTGGACAGGACCCCTATGGCTACACCTTC.

There are a few counts of this clonotype. The CDR3 protein is CASSLGGPYGYTF. For the CDR3, the DNA is TGTGCCAGCAGTTTGGGCGGACCCTATGGCTACACCTTC. This chain links TRBV7-2 with TRBJ1-2; D unclear. Germline V gene lookup returns CDR1 SGHTA and CDR2 FQGNSA. The V end lost 6 bases, the J end lost 4 bases, and 12 bases lay between the germline ends. The length of the CDR3 is 13 residues.

The chain uses TRBV6-5 and TRBJ2-3; 13 bases match TRBD2. V trimming: 2 bases; J trimming: 0 bases; junction bases outside the gene matches: 8. Germline CDR1 and CDR2: MNHEY and SVGAGI. This CDR3 is 19 amino acids long. The CDR3 spells CASSYGAGLAGKSTDTQYF. The CDR3 DNA reads TGTGCCAGCAGTTACGGGGCGGGACTAGCGGGGAAGAGCACAGATACGCAGTATTTT.

This chain joins TRBV3-1 and TRBJ1-2; D gene uncertain. Trimming cost V 3 bases and J 5 bases, with 7 bases left between them. This CDR3 contains 12 residues. The germline V gene has CDR1 LGHDT and CDR2 YNNKEL (reference sequence). CDR3 sequence reads: CASSQAEYGYTF. Here the CDR3 DNA reads TGTGCCAGCAGCCAGGCGGAGTATGGCTACACCTTC.

V is TRBV18 and J is TRBJ2-3, with D unclear. This CDR3 contains 15 residues. Germline CDR1 KGHSH, CDR2 LQKENI. Trimming removed 1 base from V and 6 bases from J, with 14 bases in between. The CDR3 sequence is CASSPRTTTADTQYF. The CDR3, as DNA: TGTGCCAGCTCACCACGAACGACGACGGCGGATACGCAGTATTTT.

This chain links TRBV5-1 with TRBJ2-4; TRBD1 agrees at 11 bases. The assigned J gene may be wrong: the sequence end matches TRBJ2-7 better. The germline gives CDR1 SGHRS, CDR2 YFSETQ. There are 15 residues in the CDR3. This chain's CDR3 is CASSGLGTGGYEQYF. DNA of the CDR3: TGCGCCAGCAGCGGCCTGGGGACAGGGGGCTACGAGCAGTACTTC.

This clonotype has ten or more counts. The chain links TRBV7-2 to TRBJ2-2; D is perhaps TRBD1 (5 bases). Trimming stripped 1 base from V and 0 bases from J, with 12 bases between. The germline V gene encodes CDR1 SGHTA and CDR2 FQGNSA. CDR3 length: 17 residues. This chain's CDR3 is CASSLGDSKSNTGELFF. CDR3 DNA sequence: TGTGCCAGCAGCTTAGGTGACAGCAAGTCGAACACCGGGGAGCTGTTTTTT.

This clonotype was seen repeatedly, ten times or more. The chain carries TRBV7-2 and TRBJ1-1; TRBD1 agrees at 12 bases. Germline lookup yields CDR1 SGHTA and CDR2 FQGNSA. This CDR3 is built from 16 residues. After removal of 2 bases from V and 6 bases from J, the junction contained 7 bases not matched to a gene. CDR3 amino acids: CASSLSAGQGAAEAFF. CDR3 nucleotides: TGTGCCAGCAGCTTAAGTGCGGGACAGGGGGCTGCTGAAGCTTTCTTT.

This chain joins TRBV27 and TRBJ2-7; D possibly corresponds to TRBD1 (5 bases). Germline CDR1 MNHEY, CDR2 SMNVEV (reference sequence). Trimming took 6 bases from V and 3 from J, leaving 9 bases between them. The CDR3 is 12 residues long. This CDR3 is CASRDINYEQYF. The CDR3 DNA reads TGTGCCAGCAGGGACATCAACTACGAGCAGTACTTC.

The chain uses TRBV7-3 and TRBJ2-3; TRBD1 might be the D (6 bases). The CDR3 has 15 residues. Germline V gene lookup returns CDR1 SGHTA and CDR2 FQGTGA. V dropped 1 base and J dropped 7 bases, with 15 bases sitting between them. This CDR3 reads CASSLRGGVRNTQYF. CDR3 sequence (DNA): TGTGCCAGCAGCTTAAGAGGGGGAGTTAGGAATACGCAGTATTTT.

This sequence joins TRBV30 and TRBJ1-2, with D perhaps TRBD1 (6 bases). The CDR3 covers 17 residues. Germline assignment: CDR1 GTSNPN and CDR2 SVGIG (reference sequence). V shed 2 bases and J shed 1 base, with 20 bases lying between them. In nucleotides, the CDR3 is TGTGCCTGGAGTCCTCCGGGACAAGGGATGATTAACTATGGCTACACCTTC. Amino acid sequence: CAWSPPGQGMINYGYTF.

A word on this clonotype: It may be a read error: a sequence one base away is much more abundant. The chain joins TRBV11-2 to TRBJ1-1; possible D gene TRBD1, 6 bases. V lost 5 bases and J 7 bases, leaving 20 bases between the germline ends. Looked up from germline, CDR1 is SGHAT and CDR2 is FQNNGV. The length of the CDR3 is 15 residues. The DNA of the CDR3 is TGTGCCAGCAGCGGGGACATAAGTGGCCCGGGTGAAGCTTTCTTT. Protein product: CASSGDISGPGEAFF.

In this sample, this clonotype turned up a few times. The J gene is TRBJ1-2, the V gene TRBV6-6, with D perhaps TRBD1 (5 bases). Germline values: CDR1 MNHNY, CDR2 SVGAGI (reference sequence). V lost 6 bases and J lost 8, with 13 bases in between. This CDR3 region has 12 residues. This chain's CDR3 is CASSSTGDGYTF. DNA for the CDR3: TGTGCCAGCAGCTCTACGGGGGACGGCTACACCTTC.

A few counts support this clonotype. This chain joins TRBV20-1 and TRBJ2-1, with TRBD1 matching over 8 bases. Germline V CDR1 and CDR2: DFQATT, SNEGSKA (reference sequence). V lost 6 bases and J lost 0; bases outside the gene matches: 10. This CDR3 region has 16 residues. CDR3 nucleotide sequence: TGCAGTGCCAAAGACCGGACAGGGAGCTCCTACAATGAGCAGTTCTTC. Protein: CSAKDRTGSSYNEQFF.

This clonotype has just a few counts. The chain has TRBV7-6 and TRBJ2-3; 12 bases agree with TRBD2. With 5 bases clipped from V and 0 bases from J, the junction kept 6 bases outside the gene matches. The CDR3 is 17 amino acids. Per the germline V gene, CDR1 is SGHVS and CDR2 is FNYEAQ. CDR3 nucleotide sequence: TGTGCCAGCAGCAGAGGACTAGCGGGATCTAGCACAGATACGCAGTATTTT. It specifies CASSRGLAGSSTDTQYF.

This clonotype was counted between two and nine times. The chain combines TRBV7-8 with TRBJ2-4, with 9 positions matching TRBD2. The CDR3 runs 17 residues. Germline lookup yields CDR1 SGHVS and CDR2 FQNEAQ. Trimming took 5 bases from V and 3 from J; bases not matched to a gene: 11. In nucleotides, the CDR3 is TGTGCCAGCAGCCTCCTAGCGGGGAGATACGGCAAAAACATTCAGTACTTC. Translating gives CASSLLAGRYGKNIQYF.

V usage is TRBV4-3 and J usage is TRBJ2-7, with no clear D. There are 11 residues in the CDR3. Germline CDR1 LGHNA, CDR2 YSLEER. The chain's CDR3 is CAGLLRYEQYF. CDR3 in DNA: TGCGCAGGGCTTCTACGCTACGAGCAGTACTTC.

This clonotype was detected a few times. The rearrangement joins TRBV2 to TRBJ2-7; the match to TRBD1 covers 8 bases. Losses at the gene ends were 7 bases for V and 3 bases for J; bases not matched to a gene: 2. The CDR3 extends over 12 amino acids. Germline CDR1 reads SNHLY; CDR2 reads FYNNEI. Here the CDR3 DNA reads TGTGCCAGCATCAGGGGGCTCTACGAGCAGTACTTC. It translates to CASIRGLYEQYF. Full variable domain (rest looked up from reference TRBV2 and TRBJ2-7): EPEVTQTPSHQVTQMGQEVILRCVPISNHLYFYWYRQILGQKVEFLVSFYNNEISEKSEIFDDQFSVERPDGSNFTLKIRSTKLEDSAMYFCASIRGLYEQYFGPGTRLTVT.

The chain recombines TRBV7-8 with TRBJ2-3; 11 bases match TRBD2. Per germline, CDR1 SGHVS and CDR2 FQNEAQ. The CDR3 is 16 residues long. Trimming took 3 bases from V and 0 from J; bases not matched to a gene: 2. The CDR3 sequence is CASSLWTSGSTDTQYF. DNA for the CDR3: TGTGCCAGCAGCTTGTGGACTAGCGGGAGCACAGATACGCAGTATTTT.

This clonotype was seen a single time. The rearrangement uses TRBV12-3 or TRBV12-4 and TRBJ2-4; either TRBD1 or TRBD2 may supply D (5 bases each). The CDR3 runs 15 residues. The V end lost 6 bases, the J end lost 4 bases, and 16 bases lay between the germline ends. CDR3 residues: CASRKQGVGKNIQYF. Written as DNA, the CDR3 is TGTGCCAGCAGAAAGCAGGGAGTTGGGAAAAACATTCAGTACTTC.

This clonotype was observed once. The chain couples TRBV30 to TRBJ1-2; D call uncertain. Germline values: CDR1 GTSNPN, CDR2 SVGIG (reference sequence). The CDR3 runs 13 residues. V lost 4 bases and J lost 1, with 10 bases in between. CDR3 bases: TGTGCCTGGACAAGGGCCATTAACTATGGCTACACCTTC. This translates into CAWTRAINYGYTF.

A remark on this clonotype: A much larger clone lies one base from this, so it may be a read error. The chain employs TRBV6-2 or TRBV6-3 and TRBJ2-7; TRBD2 matches 7 bases. The CDR3 runs 14 residues. J lost 0 bases, V lost 7 bases, and 6 bases had no gene match. Germline loops: CDR1 MNHEY, CDR2 SVGEGT. The CDR3 DNA reads as TGTGCCAGCACCCTTAGCGGGCGCTCCTACGAGCAGTACTTC. Its protein is CASTLSGRSYEQYF.

The chain uses TRBV20-1 and TRBJ2-7; no clear D gene. Per germline, CDR1 DFQATT and CDR2 SNEGSKA (reference sequence). The V gene lost 6 bases and the J gene lost 2 bases, with 11 bases spanning the gap. The CDR3 is made up of 12 amino acids. The CDR3 reads CSANDGTYEQYF. The DNA for the CDR3 is TGCAGTGCCAACGACGGTACCTACGAGCAGTACTTC.

This sequence joins TRBV5-6 and TRBJ2-7; D possibly corresponds to TRBD1 (6 bases). Germline lookup yields CDR1 SGHDT and CDR2 YYEEEE. V lost 3 bases and J 0 bases, leaving 13 bases between the germline ends. This CDR3 spans 15 amino acids. CDR3 amino acids: CASSSRRTDSYEQYF. The CDR3 nucleotides are TGTGCCAGCAGCTCCCGACGGACAGACTCCTACGAGCAGTACTTC.

The rearrangement uses TRBV27 and TRBJ1-6; D call uncertain. The length of the CDR3 is 15 residues. Germline V gene sequence: CDR1 MNHEY, CDR2 SMNVEV (reference sequence). The V gene lost 6 bases and the J gene lost 0 bases, with 9 bases spanning the gap. The CDR3 DNA reads TGTGCCAGCAGAGCCGGAAGCTCCTATAATTCACCCCTCCACTTT. It is translated as CASRAGSSYNSPLHF.

This chain joins TRBV12-3 or TRBV12-4 and TRBJ1-1; possible D gene TRBD1, 5 bases. The CDR3 loop spans 14 amino acids. The V and J ends lost 6 bases and 7 bases respectively, with 18 bases between them. CDR3 bases: TGTGCCAGCAGCCCCGTGGGGGTGGGCCTTGAAGCTTTCTTT. It translates to CASSPVGVGLEAFF.